Below, 14 T cell receptor beta chains from the same sample are listed, as sequenced in a study of graft-versus-host responses after intestinal transplantation. Clones were sequenced by immunoSEQ multiplex PCR, and TCRdb holds only the in-frame ones, with some missing. The table includes approximately 77,000 clones, over 80% detected once. The starting material was PBMCs, obtained 98 days after intestinal transplantation. Every receptor here comes from a human patient who received an intestinal transplant, so some T cells may come from the graft donor.

The chain combines TRBV7-3 with TRBJ2-7; 10 nucleotides line up with TRBD2. CDR3 length equals 15 residues. In germline, CDR1 is SGHTA, CDR2 FQGTGA. The J segment lost 3 bases and the V segment lost 4 bases, leaving 6 bases of the junction unmatched. CDR3 in amino acids: CASSSAGGPGYEQYF. The CDR3 DNA follows: TGTGCCAGCAGCTCAGCGGGAGGGCCTGGCTACGAGCAGTACTTC. Complete variable domain (other parts from reference TRBV7-3 and TRBJ2-7): GAGVSQTPSNKVTEKGKYVELRCDPISGHTALYWYRQSLGQGPEFLIYFQGTGAADDSGLPNDRFFAVRPEGSVSTLKIQRTERGDSAVYLCASSSAGGPGYEQYFGPGTRLTVT.

This clone appeared a few times. The chain employs TRBV6-5 and TRBJ1-2; perhaps TRBD1 as D (5 bases). There are 14 residues in the CDR3. The germline V gene encodes CDR1 MNHEY and CDR2 SVGAGI. Between the trimmed V and J ends, which lost 5 bases and 8 bases, there was a span of 18 bases. The CDR3 region is CASSPHGGAGGYTF. CDR3 nucleotides: TGTGCCAGCAGTCCCCATGGAGGGGCGGGGGGCTACACCTTC.

The chain's CDR3 is CASSLTGQHTEAFF. In nucleotides, the CDR3 is TGTGCCAGCAGTTTAACGGGACAGCACACTGAAGCTTTCTTT. V usage is TRBV6-6 and J usage is TRBJ1-1; 7 bases match TRBD1. CDR1 MNHNY and CDR2 SVGAGI come from the germline V gene (reference sequence). Trimming removed 4 bases from V and 3 bases from J; junction bases left unmatched: 5. The CDR3 covers 14 residues.

This chain joins TRBV9 and TRBJ2-5; D is possibly TRBD2 (6 bases). The germline V gene has CDR1 SGDLS and CDR2 YYNGEE. The V and J ends lost 3 bases and 4 bases respectively, with 13 bases between them. The CDR3 runs to 14 residues. In nucleotides, the CDR3 is TGTGCCAGCAGCGGAACGGACGGGGGAGAGACCCAGTACTTC. The encoded protein is CASSGTDGGETQYF.

This chain uses TRBV7-9 with TRBJ2-1; D is ambiguous. This CDR3 is 14 amino acids long. Germline values: CDR1 SEHNR, CDR2 FQNEAQ (reference sequence). The V and J ends lost 3 bases and 0 bases respectively, with 6 bases between them. CDR3 protein: CASSFESSYNEQFF. As DNA, the CDR3 is TGTGCCAGCAGCTTCGAGAGCTCCTACAATGAGCAGTTCTTC.

CDR3 bases: TGTGCCAGCAGTAGGGGGTCTACCTACGAGCAGTACTTC. This codes for CASSRGSTYEQYF. V gene TRBV6-1 combines with J gene TRBJ2-7; possible D gene TRBD1, 6 bases. CDR1 and CDR2 (germline): MNHNS, SASEGT. The CDR3 contains 13 residues. V lost 5 bases and J 2 bases, leaving 10 bases between the germline ends.

The chain joins TRBV7-9 to TRBJ1-4; TRBD1 is a possible D gene (5 bases). Trimming pared 1 base from V and 4 bases from J, leaving 7 bases between. This CDR3 is 14 amino acids long. Germline CDR1 SEHNR, CDR2 FQNEAQ (reference sequence). CDR3 in amino acids: CASSLGQNNEKLFF. CDR3 in DNA: TGTGCCAGCAGCTTAGGACAGAATAATGAAAAACTGTTTTTT. Looking up the rest from reference TRBV7-9 and TRBJ1-4 gives the full variable domain: DTGVSQNPRHKITKRGQNVTFRCDPISEHNRLYWYRQTLGQGPEFLTYFQNEAQLEKSRLLSDRFSAERPKGSFSTLEIQRTEQGDSAMYLCASSLGQNNEKLFFGSGTQLSVL.

J is TRBJ1-3 and V is TRBV19, with a possible D match to TRBD1 (6 bases). CDR3 length: 13 amino acids. The V and J ends lost 7 bases and 4 bases respectively, with 11 bases between them. The germline V gene encodes CDR1 LNHDA and CDR2 SQIVND (reference sequence). CDR3 bases: TGTGCCAGTACCCTGACAGGAGGAAACACCATATATTTT. It yields the protein CASTLTGGNTIYF.

J is TRBJ2-3 and V is TRBV6-1; 11 nucleotides align to TRBD2. J was trimmed by 4 bases and V by 7 bases; bases with no gene match: 7. This CDR3 is 15 amino acids long. Per the germline V gene, CDR1 is MNHNS and CDR2 is SASEGT. The CDR3 loop is CASKVAGGHADTQYF. CDR3 bases: TGTGCCAGCAAAGTAGCGGGAGGGCATGCAGATACGCAGTATTTT.

The chain couples TRBV27 to TRBJ2-1, with D unclear. V dropped 5 bases and J dropped 8 bases, with 16 bases sitting between them. CDR3 length equals 14 residues. From germline, CDR1 is MNHEY and CDR2 SMNVEV (reference sequence). The CDR3 DNA follows: TGTGCCAGCAGTCGGGTCGGAACGACCGATGAGCAGTTCTTC. Its translation: CASSRVGTTDEQFF.

The CDR3 protein is CASSRSSGAFNEQFF. CDR3 sequence (DNA): TGTGCCAGCAGCCGCTCTAGCGGGGCCTTCAATGAGCAGTTCTTC. This sequence joins TRBV7-2 and TRBJ2-1; 9 bases line up with TRBD2. With V trimmed by 5 bases and J by 6 bases, 8 bases remained unmatched. Per germline, CDR1 SGHTA and CDR2 FQGNSA. The CDR3 spans 15 residues.

This chain links TRBV27 with TRBJ2-3; D remains ambiguous. V was pared by 6 bases and J by 0 bases, with 10 bases between. CDR3 length: 14 amino acids. Germline-derived CDR1 and CDR2 are MNHEY and SMNVEV (reference sequence). For the CDR3, the DNA is TGTGCCAGCAGCCCCCGTTGGAGCACAGATACGCAGTATTTT. Translation: CASSPRWSTDTQYF.

The V and J genes are TRBV5-1 and TRBJ2-3, with D uncertain. The CDR3 runs 15 residues. V lost 1 base to trimming and J lost 0 bases, with 9 bases between them. CDR1 is SGHRS, CDR2 YFSETQ, per germline. The DNA of the CDR3 is TGCGCCAGCAGCTTGACGGAACCTAGCACAGATACGCAGTATTTT. Its protein is CASSLTEPSTDTQYF.

This CDR3 is CASSGTGYYGYTF. In DNA, the CDR3 is TGTGCCAGCAGTGGGACAGGGTACTATGGCTACACCTTC. The J gene is TRBJ1-2, the V gene TRBV2; TRBD1 aligns across 8 bases. V dropped 4 bases and J dropped 3; count of bases not matched to a gene: 1. The CDR3 is 13 amino acids. Germline CDR1 and CDR2: SNHLY and FYNNEI.